Listed here are 13 T cell receptor beta chains from one sample, sequenced in a study of post-analysis software for immune sequencing data. Unique molecular identifiers tagged the TCR beta cDNA libraries. TCRdb re-analysed the PCR reads in MiXCR, keeping a single row per CDR3 protein. The sample lists around 400,000 distinct CDR3 sequences, less than 40% occurring once. Study conclusions and caveats: Elevated frequency relative to controls characterized roughly five TRBV segments in patients, TRBV5-6, TRBV5-1 and TRBV20-1 among them.

Their antigens are not known. The source material was blood. The source of these receptors is a girl aged 2 to 10 with multiple sclerosis.

The chain couples TRBV29-1 to TRBJ2-7; tentatively, D is TRBD1 (6 bases). This CDR3 contains 12 residues. Looked up from germline, CDR1 is SQVTM and CDR2 is ANQGSEA. Trimming removed 5 bases from V and 3 bases from J, with 11 bases in between. The CDR3 is CSVMDSVYEQYF. CDR3 DNA: TGCAGCGTTATGGACAGCGTCTACGAGCAGTACTTC.

The chain employs TRBV5-1 and TRBJ2-1, with TRBD1 as a possible D gene (5 bases). The CDR3 is 13 amino acids. In germline, CDR1 is SGHRS, CDR2 YFSETQ. Trimming took off 5 bases at V and 10 bases at J, with 16 bases between the two ends. In nucleotides, the CDR3 is TGCGCCAGCAGTAACCCCTTCCCAGGGGAGCAGTTCTTC. This translates into CASSNPFPGEQFF.

The table lists this clonotype with a count of one. This chain uses TRBV6-5 with TRBJ1-2; D remains ambiguous. This CDR3 is built from 13 residues. The V gene's germline CDR1 is MNHEY and CDR2 SVGAGI. Between the trimmed V and J ends, which lost 6 bases and 2 bases, there was a span of 10 bases. The CDR3 is CASRFDTNYGYTF. In DNA form, the CDR3 reads TGTGCCAGCAGGTTCGACACCAACTATGGCTACACCTTC.

CDR3 amino acids: CASSIGPFTDTQYF. DNA of the CDR3: TGTGCCAGCAGTATAGGACCTTTCACAGATACGCAGTATTTT. The rearrangement joins TRBV2 to TRBJ2-3; no definite D call. The V end was cut by 5 bases, the J end by 2 bases, with 11 bases between. This CDR3 contains 14 residues. Germline V lookup: CDR1 SNHLY, CDR2 FYNNEI.

Notes on this clonotype: A junction boundary mismatches the germline segment, possibly from a read error. The J gene is TRBJ2-1, the V gene TRBV4-1; 7 bases line up with TRBD1. The CDR3 sequence is 16 residues long. From germline, CDR1 is MGHRA and CDR2 YSYEKL. CDR3 DNA: TGCGCCTGCAGCCAAAACCGGGACAGCTCCTACAATGAGCAGTTCTTC. Encoded protein: CACSQNRDSSYNEQFF.

The J gene is TRBJ2-7, the V gene TRBV6-6; D might be TRBD1 or TRBD2, each matching 5 bases. The last part of the DNA fits TRBJ2-5 better; the J call may be wrong. Germline CDR1 reads MNHNY; CDR2 reads SVGAGI (reference sequence). The CDR3 is 17 residues long. The CDR3: CASSYLFYGDGPETQYF. DNA for the CDR3: TGTGCCAGCAGTTACCTGTTTTACGGGGACGGGCCAGAGACCCAGTACTTC.

This CDR3 is CASSRPGTGTREQYF. CDR3 nucleotides: TGTGCCAGCAGCCGACCCGGGACAGGGACCAGGGAGCAGTACTTC. V is TRBV28 and J is TRBJ2-7, with 9 bases fitting TRBD1. Germline assignment: CDR1 MDHEN and CDR2 SYDVKM. V trimming: 6 bases; J trimming: 7 bases; junction bases outside the gene matches: 13. The CDR3 is made up of 15 amino acids.

This clonotype was detected only a few times. This chain joins TRBV7-9 and TRBJ2-6; D unclear. Trimming removed 7 bases from V and 4 bases from J, with 23 bases in between. There are 18 residues in the CDR3. CDR1 is SEHNR, CDR2 FQNEAQ, per germline (reference sequence). The CDR3 protein is CASTRLRSDRTGANVLTF. The CDR3 DNA follows: TGTGCCAGCACCCGACTCAGGTCGGACCGCACAGGGGCCAACGTCCTGACTTTC.

This clonotype has a handful of counts. The genes are TRBV6-5 and TRBJ2-4, with a tentative D call TRBD2 (5 bases). This CDR3 has 16 amino acids. V lost 5 bases to trimming and J lost 1 base, with 15 bases between them. Germline V gives CDR1 MNHEY, CDR2 SVGAGI. The CDR3 nucleotides are TGTGCCAGCAGTCAGGACCTCCGAGGGGCCAAAAACATTCAGTACTTC. It encodes CASSQDLRGAKNIQYF.

The chain uses TRBV12-5 and TRBJ2-7, with a tentative D call TRBD2 (6 bases). Germline V CDR1 and CDR2: LGHNT, FRNRAP. This CDR3 region has 13 residues. The germline V and J ends were trimmed by 3 bases and 5 bases, with 11 bases remaining between them. CDR3 sequence: CASGFRGFDEQYF. CDR3 nucleotides: TGTGCTAGTGGTTTCCGGGGGTTCGACGAGCAGTACTTC.

This clonotype appeared once. The chain couples TRBV7-3 to TRBJ1-6, with D maybe TRBD1 (5 bases). CDR1 and CDR2 (germline): SGHTA, FQGTGA. This CDR3 has 13 residues. Trimming left V 3 bases short and J 7 bases short, with 7 bases between. The CDR3 is CASSFAGNSPLHF. The CDR3 DNA is TGTGCCAGCAGCTTCGCAGGGAATTCACCCCTCCACTTT.

The V gene is TRBV29-1, the J gene TRBJ1-2; 12 bases are a match to TRBD1. This CDR3 comprises 15 residues. Germline V gives CDR1 SQVTM, CDR2 ANQGSEA. J lost 3 bases, V lost 2 bases, and 4 bases had no gene match. CDR3 DNA sequence: TGCAGCGTTGAATCCGGGACAGGGGGCGACTATGGCTACACCTTC. Its translation: CSVESGTGGDYGYTF.

The table lists this clonotype with a few counts. The rearrangement links TRBV9 to TRBJ2-3, with 12 bases lining up with TRBD2. The CDR3 extends over 16 amino acids. Per germline, CDR1 SGDLS and CDR2 YYNGEE. V shed 3 bases, J shed 4 bases, and the junction held 6 bases outside the gene matches. CDR3 coding DNA: TGTGCCAGCAGCGCTAGCGGGAGGGCCCTTGCAGATACGCAGTATTTT. Translating it yields CASSASGRALADTQYF.